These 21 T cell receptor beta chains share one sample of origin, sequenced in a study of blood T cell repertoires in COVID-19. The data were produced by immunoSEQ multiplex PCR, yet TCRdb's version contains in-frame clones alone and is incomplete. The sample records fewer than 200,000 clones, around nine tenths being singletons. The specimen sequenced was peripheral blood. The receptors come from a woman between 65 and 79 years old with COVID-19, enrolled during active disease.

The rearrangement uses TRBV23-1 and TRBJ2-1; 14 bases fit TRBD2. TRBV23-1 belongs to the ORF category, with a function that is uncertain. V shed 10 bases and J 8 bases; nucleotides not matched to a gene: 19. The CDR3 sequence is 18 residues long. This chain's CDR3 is CAISSGTGTSGRGDEQFF. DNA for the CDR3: TGCGCCATTTCTTCCGGGACAGGGACTAGCGGGAGAGGGGATGAGCAGTTCTTC.

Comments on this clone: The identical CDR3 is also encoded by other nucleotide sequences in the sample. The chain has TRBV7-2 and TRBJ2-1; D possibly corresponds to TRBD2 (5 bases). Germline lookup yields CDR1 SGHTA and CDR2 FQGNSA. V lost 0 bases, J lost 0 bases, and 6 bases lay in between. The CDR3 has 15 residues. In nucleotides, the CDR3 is TGTGCCAGCAGCTTAGCGGGGAGCTCCTACAATGAGCAGTTCTTC. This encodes CASSLAGSSYNEQFF.

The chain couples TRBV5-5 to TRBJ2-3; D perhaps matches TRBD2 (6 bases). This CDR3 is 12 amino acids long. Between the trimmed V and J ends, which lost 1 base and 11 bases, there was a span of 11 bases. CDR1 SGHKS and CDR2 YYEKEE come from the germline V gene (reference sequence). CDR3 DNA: TGTGCCAGCAGCTTGCCCCCCGGGGGGCAGTATTTT. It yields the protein CASSLPPGGQYF. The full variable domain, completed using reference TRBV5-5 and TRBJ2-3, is DAGVTQSPTHLIKTRGQQVTLRCSPISGHKSVSWYQQVLGQGPQFIFQYYEKEERGRGNFPDRFSARQFPNYSSELNVNALLLGDSALYLCASSLPPGGQYFGPGTRLTVL.

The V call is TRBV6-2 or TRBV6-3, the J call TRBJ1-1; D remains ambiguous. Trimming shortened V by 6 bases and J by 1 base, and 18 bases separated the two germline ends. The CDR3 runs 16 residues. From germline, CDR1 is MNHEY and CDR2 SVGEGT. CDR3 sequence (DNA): TGTGCCAGCAGCGGTCTCGAGCGGTTCCGGAACACTGAAGCTTTCTTT. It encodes CASSGLERFRNTEAFF.

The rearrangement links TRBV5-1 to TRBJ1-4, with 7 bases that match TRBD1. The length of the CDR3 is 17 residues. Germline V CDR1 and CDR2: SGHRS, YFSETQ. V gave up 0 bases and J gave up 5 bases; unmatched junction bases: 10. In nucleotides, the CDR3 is TGCGCCAGCAGCTTGGTACCCCCGGGACAGCAAAATGAAAAACTGTTTTTT. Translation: CASSLVPPGQQNEKLFF.

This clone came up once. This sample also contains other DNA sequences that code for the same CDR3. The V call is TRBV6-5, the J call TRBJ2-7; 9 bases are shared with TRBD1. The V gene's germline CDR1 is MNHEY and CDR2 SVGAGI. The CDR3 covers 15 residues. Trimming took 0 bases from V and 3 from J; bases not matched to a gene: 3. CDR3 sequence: CASSYSSGQGYEQYF. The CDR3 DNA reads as TGTGCCAGCAGTTACTCCTCGGGACAGGGCTACGAGCAGTACTTC.

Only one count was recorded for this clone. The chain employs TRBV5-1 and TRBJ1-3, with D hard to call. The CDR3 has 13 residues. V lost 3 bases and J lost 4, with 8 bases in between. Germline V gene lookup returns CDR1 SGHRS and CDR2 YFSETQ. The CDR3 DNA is TGCGCCAGCAGCTCGCGGTCCGGAAACACCATATATTTT. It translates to CASSSRSGNTIYF.

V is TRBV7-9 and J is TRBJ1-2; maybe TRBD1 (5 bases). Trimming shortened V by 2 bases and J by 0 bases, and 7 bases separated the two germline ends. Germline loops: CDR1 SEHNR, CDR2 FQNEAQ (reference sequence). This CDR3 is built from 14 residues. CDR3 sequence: CASSLTGANYGYTF. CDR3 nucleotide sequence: TGTGCCAGCAGCTTAACAGGAGCTAACTATGGCTACACCTTC.

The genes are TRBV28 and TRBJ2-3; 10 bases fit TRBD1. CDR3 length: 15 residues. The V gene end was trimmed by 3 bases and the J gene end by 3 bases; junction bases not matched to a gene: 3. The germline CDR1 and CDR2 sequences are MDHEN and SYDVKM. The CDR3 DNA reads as TGTGCCAGCAGTTTTCAGGGACAGGGGACAGATACGCAGTATTTT. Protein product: CASSFQGQGTDTQYF.

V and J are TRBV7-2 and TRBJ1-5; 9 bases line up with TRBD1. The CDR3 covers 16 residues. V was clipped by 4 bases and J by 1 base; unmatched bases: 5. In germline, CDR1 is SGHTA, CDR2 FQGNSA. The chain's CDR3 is CASSSTGGQSNQPQHF. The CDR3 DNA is TGTGCCAGCAGCTCAACAGGGGGCCAGAGCAATCAGCCCCAGCATTTT. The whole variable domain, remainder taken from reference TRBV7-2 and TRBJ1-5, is GAGVSQSPSNKVTEKGKDVELRCDPISGHTALYWYRQSLGQGLEFLIYFQGNSAPDKSGLPSDRFSAERTGGSVSTLTIQRTQQEDSAVYLCASSSTGGQSNQPQHFGDGTRLSIL.

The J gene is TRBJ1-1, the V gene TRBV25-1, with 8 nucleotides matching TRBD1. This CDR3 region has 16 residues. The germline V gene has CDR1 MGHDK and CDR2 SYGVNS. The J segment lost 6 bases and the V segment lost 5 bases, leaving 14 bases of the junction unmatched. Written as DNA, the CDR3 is TGTGCCAGCAGTAGATTAACCTCAGGGGGCAGGGCTGAAGCTTTCTTT. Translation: CASSRLTSGGRAEAFF.

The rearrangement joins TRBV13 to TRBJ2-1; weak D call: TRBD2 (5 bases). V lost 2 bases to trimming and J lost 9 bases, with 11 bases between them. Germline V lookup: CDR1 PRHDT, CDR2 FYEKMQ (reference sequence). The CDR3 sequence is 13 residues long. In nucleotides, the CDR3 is TGTGCCAGCAGCTTACGGCTAGCCGGTGAGCAGTTCTTC. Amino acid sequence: CASSLRLAGEQFF.

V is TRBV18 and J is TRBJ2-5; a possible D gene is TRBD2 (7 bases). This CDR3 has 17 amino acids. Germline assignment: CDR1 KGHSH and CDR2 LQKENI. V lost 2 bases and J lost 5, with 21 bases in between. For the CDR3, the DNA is TGTGCCAGCTCACCAGAGGGTTTCGCGGGGGCCGAGGAGACCCAGTACTTC. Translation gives CASSPEGFAGAEETQYF.

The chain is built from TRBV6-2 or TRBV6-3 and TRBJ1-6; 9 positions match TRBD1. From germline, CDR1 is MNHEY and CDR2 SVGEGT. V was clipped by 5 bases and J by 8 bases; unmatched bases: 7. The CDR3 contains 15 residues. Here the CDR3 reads CASSKRQGGHSPLHF. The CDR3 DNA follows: TGTGCCAGCAGTAAACGACAGGGGGGTCATTCACCCCTCCACTTT.

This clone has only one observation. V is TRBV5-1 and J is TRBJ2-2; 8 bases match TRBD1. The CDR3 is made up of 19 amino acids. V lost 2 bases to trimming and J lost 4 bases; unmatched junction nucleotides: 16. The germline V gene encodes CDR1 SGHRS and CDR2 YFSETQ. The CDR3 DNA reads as TGCGCCAGCAGCTTTGACCGGGACAGGAGTTGGAGGGGCACCGGGGAGCTGTTTTTT. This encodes CASSFDRDRSWRGTGELFF.

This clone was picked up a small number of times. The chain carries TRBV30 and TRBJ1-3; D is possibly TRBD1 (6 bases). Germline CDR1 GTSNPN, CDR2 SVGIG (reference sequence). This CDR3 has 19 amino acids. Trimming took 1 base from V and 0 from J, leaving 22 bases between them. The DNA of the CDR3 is TGTGCCTGGAGTGGCCTCTCGGGTAGGACAGAAATCTCTGGAAACACCATATATTTT. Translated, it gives CAWSGLSGRTEISGNTIYF.

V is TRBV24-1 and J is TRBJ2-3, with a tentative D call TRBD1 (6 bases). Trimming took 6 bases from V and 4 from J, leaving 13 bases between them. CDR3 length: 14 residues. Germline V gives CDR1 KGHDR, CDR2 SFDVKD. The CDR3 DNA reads TGTGCCACCAGTTCGACAGGCCCCTCAGATACGCAGTATTTT. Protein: CATSSTGPSDTQYF.

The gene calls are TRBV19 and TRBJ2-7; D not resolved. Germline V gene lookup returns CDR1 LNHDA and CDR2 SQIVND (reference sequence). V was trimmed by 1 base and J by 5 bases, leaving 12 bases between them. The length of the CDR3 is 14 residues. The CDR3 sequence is CASSIAVRSDEQYF. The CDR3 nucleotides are TGTGCCAGTAGTATAGCTGTTCGGAGCGACGAGCAGTACTTC.

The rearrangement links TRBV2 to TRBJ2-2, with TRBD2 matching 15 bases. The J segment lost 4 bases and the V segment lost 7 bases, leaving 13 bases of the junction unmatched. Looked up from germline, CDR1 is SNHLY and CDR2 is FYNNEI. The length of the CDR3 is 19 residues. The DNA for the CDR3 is TGTGCCAGCACCCTCTACGGACTAGCGGGAGGGCCGGGCACCGGGGAGCTGTTTTTT. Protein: CASTLYGLAGGPGTGELFF.

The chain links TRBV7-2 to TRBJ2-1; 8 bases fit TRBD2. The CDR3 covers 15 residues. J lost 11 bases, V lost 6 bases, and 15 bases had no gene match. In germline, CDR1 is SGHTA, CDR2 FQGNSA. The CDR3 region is CASRAGTSRPDKQFF. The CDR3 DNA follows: TGTGCCAGCAGGGCCGGGACTAGTCGACCGGATAAGCAGTTCTTC. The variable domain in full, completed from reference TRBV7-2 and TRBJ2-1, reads GAGVSQSPSNKVTEKGKDVELRCDPISGHTALYWYRQSLGQGLEFLIYFQGNSAPDKSGLPSDRFSAERTGGSVSTLTIQRTQQEDSAVYLCASRAGTSRPDKQFFGPGTRLTVL.

CDR3 bases: TGTGCCAGCAGCCTGGGCCTCAGGCGGGAGGGCAATCAGCCCCAGCATTTT. The encoded protein is CASSLGLRREGNQPQHF. The gene calls are TRBV5-5 and TRBJ1-5; the D is unclear. The V and J ends lost 4 bases and 2 bases respectively, with 19 bases between them. This CDR3 spans 17 amino acids. The germline CDR1 and CDR2 sequences are SGHKS and YYEKEE (reference sequence).